Listed below are T cell receptor beta chains from one sample, sequenced in a study of response to subunit inactivated influenza vaccine. TCRdb re-analysed the RT-PCR reads in MiXCR, keeping a single row per CDR3 protein. The sample holds hundreds of thousands of distinct CDR3 sequences, less than 30% seen once. The sample in question was CD4+ T cells sorted from PBMCs, obtained about 5 days after vaccination. The receptors were gathered from a man aged 50-60 years who received an inactivated influenza vaccine. Both conserved end residues are part of each CDR3. A clone size is listed for some rows: how often the clone was seen (once, few, many), or a class if it is expanded.

v_gene: TRBV4-3; abundance: few; CDR3aa: CASSPLGTYYGYTF
v_gene: TRBV12-3/TRBV12-4; abundance: many; CDR3aa: CASRRTGGNQPQHF
v_gene: TRBV4-1; abundance: many; CDR3aa: CASSQEAQNYGYTF
v_gene: TRBV6-5; abundance: few; CDR3aa: CASSYRQGIPTYEQYF
v_gene: TRBV5-6; abundance: few; CDR3aa: CASSPLDRRDTEAFF
v_gene: TRBV20-1; abundance: .; CDR3aa: CSARWAGRLYNEQFF
v_gene: TRBV20-1; abundance: .; CDR3aa: CSARGDNNNEQFF
v_gene: TRBV5-1; abundance: few; CDR3aa: CASSAASTDTQYF
v_gene: TRBV29-1; abundance: few; CDR3aa: CSVVVLSSGRSPSYNEQFF
v_gene: TRBV19; abundance: few; CDR3aa: CASSGPGTGLQPQHF
v_gene: TRBV7-9; abundance: few; CDR3aa: CASSRQLDTQYF
v_gene: TRBV10-3; abundance: .; CDR3aa: CAARIAGGGNNEQFF
v_gene: TRBV2; abundance: .; CDR3aa: CASRWGGGEQYF
v_gene: TRBV7-2; abundance: .; CDR3aa: CASSRPGPTDTQYF
v_gene: TRBV7-2; abundance: .; CDR3aa: CASSFVGTSYNEQFF
v_gene: TRBV18; abundance: few; CDR3aa: CASSPLTEGEQFF
v_gene: TRBV12-3/TRBV12-4; abundance: .; CDR3aa: CASSSWDYTQSTDTQYF
v_gene: TRBV28; abundance: .; CDR3aa: CASSFQGKGGANVLTF
v_gene: TRBV10-3; abundance: many; CDR3aa: CAIRETGSVPLHF
v_gene: TRBV7-9; abundance: .; CDR3aa: CASSGGRGLTDTQYF
v_gene: TRBV19; abundance: .; CDR3aa: CATRPSGANVLTF
v_gene: TRBV18; abundance: .; CDR3aa: CASSPPGLRDSQLAGGLDTQYF
v_gene: TRBV29-1; abundance: .; CDR3aa: CSAGLAGIQETQYF
v_gene: TRBV20-1; abundance: .; CDR3aa: CSARGSGTGELFF
v_gene: TRBV12-3/TRBV12-4; abundance: few; CDR3aa: CASSFGQHQITGELFF
v_gene: TRBV7-9; abundance: few; CDR3aa: CASSLERTSGSYEQYF
v_gene: TRBV7-2; abundance: many; CDR3aa: CASSVTGTGVRETQYF
v_gene: TRBV20-1; abundance: .; CDR3aa: CSAPLPRGTEAFF
v_gene: TRBV6-1; abundance: .; CDR3aa: CASSQNSGGAYTQYF
v_gene: TRBV7-2; abundance: .; CDR3aa: CASSLAMDSFAYEQYF
v_gene: TRBV20-1; abundance: .; CDR3aa: CSAHPQTSTDTQYF
v_gene: TRBV10-3; abundance: .; CDR3aa: CAISESTAQETQYF
v_gene: TRBV10-1; abundance: .; CDR3aa: CASSQPGQGAGETQYF
v_gene: TRBV20-1; abundance: many; CDR3aa: CSASENRGWSNQPQHF
v_gene: TRBV19; abundance: .; CDR3aa: CASRRDRASGNTIYF
v_gene: TRBV20-1; abundance: .; CDR3aa: CSASPGPDTQYF
v_gene: TRBV18; abundance: few; CDR3aa: CASSTSGAKVTGELFF
v_gene: TRBV6-1; abundance: few; CDR3aa: CASSRDNPYEQYF
v_gene: TRBV3-1; abundance: .; CDR3aa: CASSQGVAETQYF
v_gene: TRBV7-8; abundance: once; CDR3aa: CASSWSRTDTQYF
v_gene: TRBV4-1; abundance: .; CDR3aa: CASSQPGTSGLFGELFF
v_gene: TRBV5-1; abundance: many; CDR3aa: CASSLEWNEQFF
v_gene: TRBV28; abundance: .; CDR3aa: CASSFPGRTASTDTQYF
v_gene: TRBV6-1; abundance: .; CDR3aa: CASRGQGVEKLFF
v_gene: TRBV12-3/TRBV12-4; abundance: .; CDR3aa: CASSPGTRRGTYNEQFF
v_gene: TRBV20-1; abundance: .; CDR3aa: CSAEQSGRMDTQYF
v_gene: TRBV6-5; abundance: few; CDR3aa: CASSYSLGTGETGELFF
v_gene: TRBV20-1; abundance: .; CDR3aa: CSARRSPGGRETQYF
v_gene: TRBV10-3; abundance: .; CDR3aa: CAIGNSNSGANVLTF
v_gene: TRBV6-5; abundance: few; CDR3aa: CASSYLPGQGTTEAFF
v_gene: TRBV10-3; abundance: .; CDR3aa: CAISQANTEAFF
v_gene: TRBV28; abundance: few; CDR3aa: CASSLIGGAAGQPQHF
v_gene: TRBV2; abundance: few; CDR3aa: CASSEGWSRDDTQYF
v_gene: TRBV6-2/TRBV6-3; abundance: few; CDR3aa: CASSYSKGARYF
v_gene: TRBV10-3; abundance: few; CDR3aa: CASLQGSSYNEQFF